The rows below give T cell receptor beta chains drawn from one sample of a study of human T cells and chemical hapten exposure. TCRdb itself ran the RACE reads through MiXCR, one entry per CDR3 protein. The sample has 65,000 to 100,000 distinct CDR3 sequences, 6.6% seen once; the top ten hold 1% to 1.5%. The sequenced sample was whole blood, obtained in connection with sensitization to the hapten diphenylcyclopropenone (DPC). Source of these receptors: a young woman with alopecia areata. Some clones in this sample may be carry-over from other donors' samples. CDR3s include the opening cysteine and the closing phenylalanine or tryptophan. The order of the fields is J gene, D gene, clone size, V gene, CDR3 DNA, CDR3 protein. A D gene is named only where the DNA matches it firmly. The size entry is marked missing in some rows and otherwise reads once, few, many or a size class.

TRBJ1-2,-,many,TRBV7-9,TGTGCCAGCAGCTTATTCCCCTTAACAGGGACCCCCCTGGGCTATGGCTACACCTTC,CASSLFPLTGTPLGYGYTF
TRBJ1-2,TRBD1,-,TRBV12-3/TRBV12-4,TGTGCCAGCGCCTTGTTCCAGGGGGCGGGTGGCTACACCTTC,CASALFQGAGGYTF
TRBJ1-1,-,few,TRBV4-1,TGCGCCAGCAGCCGCCAGGTGGACACTGAAGCTTTCTTT,CASSRQVDTEAFF
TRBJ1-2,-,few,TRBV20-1,TGCAGTGCTAGAGACAGTCCCTATGGCTACACCTTC,CSARDSPYGYTF
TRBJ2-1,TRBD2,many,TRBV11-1,TGTGCCAGCAGCCCCAACGCGGCGGGGGCCTACAATGAGCAGTTCTTC,CASSPNAAGAYNEQFF
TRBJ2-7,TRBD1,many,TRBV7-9,TGTGCCAGCAGCTCACCGGGACAGGGGGCCTACGAGCAGTACTTC,CASSSPGQGAYEQYF
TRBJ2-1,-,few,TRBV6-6,TGTGCCAGCAGCGGGAGCCCCCGCGAGCAGTTCTTC,CASSGSPREQFF
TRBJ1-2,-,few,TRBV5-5,TGTGCCAGCAGCTTCGTAGGGGGGTTTGACTATGGCTACACCTTC,CASSFVGGFDYGYTF
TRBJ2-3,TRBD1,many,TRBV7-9,TGTGCCAGCAGCGTCGGACAGGGTTCACTGGATACGCAGTATTTT,CASSVGQGSLDTQYF
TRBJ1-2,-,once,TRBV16,TGTGCCAGCAGCCAACAAGGGGATCCTAACTATGGCTACACCTTC,CASSQQGDPNYGYTF
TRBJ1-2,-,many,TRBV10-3,TGTGCCACCGGAAGCCAAGCAGAGAACTATGGCTACACCTTC,CATGSQAENYGYTF
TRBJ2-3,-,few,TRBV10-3,TGTGCCATCAGTGAGCACCTACAGGGAGGCGGCACAGATACGCAGTATTTT,CAISEHLQGGGTDTQYF
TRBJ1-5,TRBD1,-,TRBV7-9,TGTGCCAGCAGCTCACAGACAGGGTGGGCGAATAGCAATCAGCCCCAGCATTTT,CASSSQTGWANSNQPQHF
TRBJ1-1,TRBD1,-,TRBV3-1,TGTGCCAGCAGCCAAGGCGGGTGGGGGACAGTGAACACTGAAGCTTTCTTT,CASSQGGWGTVNTEAFF
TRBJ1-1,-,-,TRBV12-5,TGTGCTAGTGGTTTGTTCCCGGGCCTCTCCATGAACACTGAAGCTTTCTTT,CASGLFPGLSMNTEAFF
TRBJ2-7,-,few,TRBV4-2,TGTGCCAGCAGCGGGGGAAGGTCCGAGCAGTACTTC,CASSGGRSEQYF
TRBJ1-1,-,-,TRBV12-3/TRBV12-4,TGTGCCAGCAGTTTACTGGAGGTCACTGAAGCTTTCTTT,CASSLLEVTEAFF
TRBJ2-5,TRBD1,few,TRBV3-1,TGTGCCAGCAGCCAAGACCCGAGGGACAGGAGACAAGAGACCCAGTACTTC,CASSQDPRDRRQETQYF
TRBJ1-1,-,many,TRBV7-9,TGTGCCAGCAGCTTATCATTAGGCAACACTGAAGCTTTCTTT,CASSLSLGNTEAFF
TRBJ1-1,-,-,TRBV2,TGTGCCAGCTTGGCGAACACTGAAGCTTTCTTT,CASLANTEAFF
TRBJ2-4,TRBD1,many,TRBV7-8,TGTGCCAGCAGCTTAGAGTTACCGGGACAGGGAAAAACCATTCAGTACTTC,CASSLELPGQGKTIQYF
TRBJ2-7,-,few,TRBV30,TGTGCCTGGAGTGCGCCGGGGTCCTACGAGCAGTACTTC,CAWSAPGSYEQYF
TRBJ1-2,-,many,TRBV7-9,TGTGCCAGCAGCAGAGGGACCGGAACTACTAACTATGGCTACACCTTC,CASSRGTGTTNYGYTF
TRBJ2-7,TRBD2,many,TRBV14,TGTGCCAGCAGCCAAGTAGAAGCGGGGGACCTGGTAGGGCAGTACTTC,CASSQVEAGDLVGQYF
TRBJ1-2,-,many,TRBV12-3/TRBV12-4,TGTGCCAGCAGTTTAAGGGTCTCGGCCGAGGGCTACACCTTC,CASSLRVSAEGYTF
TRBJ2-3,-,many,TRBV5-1,TGCGCCAGCAGCCGCGTTGGCGGGATCACAGATACGCAGTATTTT,CASSRVGGITDTQYF
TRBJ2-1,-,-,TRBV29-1,TGCAGCGCGGGAGGAAGGGGGGGGTTAAATGAGCAGTTCTTC,CSAGGRGGLNEQFF
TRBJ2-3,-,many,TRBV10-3,TGTGCCATCAGTGAATACTCGCGGGGTACTAGCACAGATACGCAGTATTTT,CAISEYSRGTSTDTQYF
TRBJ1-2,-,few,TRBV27,TGTGCCAGCACCCTAAGGGCAGACAGTTACTATGGCTACACCTTC,CASTLRADSYYGYTF
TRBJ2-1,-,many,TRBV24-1,TGTGCCACCAACGCGCAGGGAGCCTCCAATGAGCAGTTCTTC,CATNAQGASNEQFF
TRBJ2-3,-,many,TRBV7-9,TGTGCCAGCAGCCCAGAGGCGACCACAGATACGCAGTATTTT,CASSPEATTDTQYF
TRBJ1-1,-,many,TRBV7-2,TGTGCCAGCAGCTTACGAGGGATCAACACTGAAGCTTTCTTT,CASSLRGINTEAFF
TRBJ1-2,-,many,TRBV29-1,TGCAGCGTTGTTTCAGGGGCGCGAGATAATGACTATGGCTACACCTTC,CSVVSGARDNDYGYTF
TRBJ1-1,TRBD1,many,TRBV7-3,TGTGCCAGCAGCGCCCATTTCAGACAGGGGGCTGGTGAAGCTTTCTTT,CASSAHFRQGAGEAFF
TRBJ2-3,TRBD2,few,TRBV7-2,TGTGCCAGCAGCCCGGGGGGGCTCCCGAGGTTCGTTAGGCAGTATTTT,CASSPGGLPRFVRQYF
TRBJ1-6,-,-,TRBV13,TGTGCCAGCAGCTTAGGTTCAGGGAACTCACCCCTCCACTTT,CASSLGSGNSPLHF
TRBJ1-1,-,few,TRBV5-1,TGCGCCAGCAGCCTATTTCAGGCCGGATCGACGGGCACTGAAGCTTTCTTT,CASSLFQAGSTGTEAFF
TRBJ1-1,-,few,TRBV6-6,TGTGCCAGCAGCCAATCGCTCCTTCGGGAATGGAACACTGAAGCTTTCTTT,CASSQSLLREWNTEAFF
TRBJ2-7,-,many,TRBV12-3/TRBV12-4,TGTGCCAGCAGCCCTATCGACAGGCTGGCCTACGAGCAGTACTTC,CASSPIDRLAYEQYF
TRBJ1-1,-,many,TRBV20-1,TGCAGTGCTAGTTCGGGGACTGAAGCTTTCTTT,CSASSGTEAFF
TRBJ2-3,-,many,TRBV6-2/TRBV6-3,TGTGCCAGCAGGCAGGGGGGAGACACAGATACGCAGTATTTT,CASRQGGDTDTQYF
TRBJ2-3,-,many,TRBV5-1,TGCGCCAGCAGCTTGGGCCATAGCACAGATACGCAGTATTTT,CASSLGHSTDTQYF
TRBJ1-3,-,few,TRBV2,TGTGCCAGCAGTGCAGCCGGAAACACCATATATTTT,CASSAAGNTIYF
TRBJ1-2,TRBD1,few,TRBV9,TGTGCCAGCAGCTCCCTCGGACAGGTCGACACCTTC,CASSSLGQVDTF
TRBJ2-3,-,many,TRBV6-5,TGTGCCAGCAGTTACTCAGGCGGGGCGAGAGGAGATACGCAGTATTTT,CASSYSGGARGDTQYF
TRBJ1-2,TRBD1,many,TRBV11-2,TGTGCCAGCAGCTTAGACCAGAGGGACAGATCCTCCTTC,CASSLDQRDRSSF
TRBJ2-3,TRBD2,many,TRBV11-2,TGTGCCAGCAGCTTAGGAACGGGGGGGGCAGATACGCAGTATTTT,CASSLGTGGADTQYF
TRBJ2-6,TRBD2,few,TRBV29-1,TGCAGCATTCGGGAGGGTGCGGGGGCCAACGTCCTGACTTTC,CSIREGAGANVLTF
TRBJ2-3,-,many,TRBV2,TGTGCCAGCAGGGTAGGGGGGCTGTCAGATACGCAGTATTTT,CASRVGGLSDTQYF
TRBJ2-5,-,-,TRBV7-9,TGTGCCAGCAGCTTAAGGGCAGAAGAGACCCAGTACTTC,CASSLRAEETQYF
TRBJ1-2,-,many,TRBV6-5,TGTGCCAGCAGTTCTTTCGAGGGTCCGGCTAACTATGGCTACACCTTC,CASSSFEGPANYGYTF
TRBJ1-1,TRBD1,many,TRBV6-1,TGTGCCGGAGGGACAGGGGTTTATACTGAAGCTTTCTTT,CAGGTGVYTEAFF
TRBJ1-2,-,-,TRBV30,TGTGCCTGGAGTAGAAGCCAGTCCAACTATGGCTACACCTTC,CAWSRSQSNYGYTF
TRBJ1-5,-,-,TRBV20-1,TGCAGTGCGGCTGGGGTGAATAATCAGCCCCAGCATTTT,CSAAGVNNQPQHF
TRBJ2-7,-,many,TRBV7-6,TGTGCCAGCAGCCGAGGGGGGGACGGCGGGTACGAGCAGTACTTC,CASSRGGDGGYEQYF
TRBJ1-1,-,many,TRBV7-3,TGTGCCAGCAGCCCCCCCGGGAACACTGAAGCTTTCTTT,CASSPPGNTEAFF
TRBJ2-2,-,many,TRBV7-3,TGTGCCAGCAGCTTCGCCCTTGTCGGGGAGCTGTTTTTT,CASSFALVGELFF
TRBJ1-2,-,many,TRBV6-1,TGTGCCAGCAGTGAGGCTTTAGCTGACAGGATGGAAGGCTACACCTTC,CASSEALADRMEGYTF
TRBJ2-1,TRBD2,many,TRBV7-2,TGTGCCAGCGAGCGGGGGGGCCTGGGTGAGCAGTTCTTC,CASERGGLGEQFF